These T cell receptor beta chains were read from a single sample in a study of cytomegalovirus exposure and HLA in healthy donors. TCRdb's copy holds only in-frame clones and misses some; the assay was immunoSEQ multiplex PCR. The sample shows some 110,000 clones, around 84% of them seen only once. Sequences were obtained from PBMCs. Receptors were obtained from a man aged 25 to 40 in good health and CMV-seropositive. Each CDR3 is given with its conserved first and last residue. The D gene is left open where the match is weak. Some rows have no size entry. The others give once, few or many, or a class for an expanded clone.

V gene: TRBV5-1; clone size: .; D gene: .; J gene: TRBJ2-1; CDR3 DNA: TGCGCCAGCAGCTTGATAGGGGGCAATGAGCAGTTCTTC; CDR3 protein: CASSLIGGNEQFF
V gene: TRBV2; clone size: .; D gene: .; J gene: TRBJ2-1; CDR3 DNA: TGTGCCAGCTCCCGGGGGTTGTCCTACAATGAGCAGTTCTTC; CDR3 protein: CASSRGLSYNEQFF
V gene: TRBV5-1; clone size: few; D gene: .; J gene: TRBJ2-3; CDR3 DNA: TGCGCCAGCAGCTTCTCTAGCCCTTGGGGATTTACGCAGTATTTT; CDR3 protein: CASSFSSPWGFTQYF
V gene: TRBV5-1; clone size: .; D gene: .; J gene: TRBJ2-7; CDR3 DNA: TGCGCCAGCAGCCCGTTAAGAGCAGGGCCGACCTACGAGCAGTACTTC; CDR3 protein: CASSPLRAGPTYEQYF
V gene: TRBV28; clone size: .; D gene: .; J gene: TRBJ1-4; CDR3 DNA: TGTGCCAGCAGTTTTCTCTATGAAAAACTGTTTTTT; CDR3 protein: CASSFLYEKLFF
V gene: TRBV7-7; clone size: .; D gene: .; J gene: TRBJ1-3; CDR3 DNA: TGTGCCAGCAGCCCGGGGGGCCCGGAGAATGGAAACACCATATATTTT; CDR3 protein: CASSPGGPENGNTIYF
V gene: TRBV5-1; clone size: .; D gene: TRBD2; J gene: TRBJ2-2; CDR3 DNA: TGCGCCAGCAGCTACGGACTAGCGGGAGGTCCCGGGGAGCTGTTTTTT; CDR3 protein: CASSYGLAGGPGELFF
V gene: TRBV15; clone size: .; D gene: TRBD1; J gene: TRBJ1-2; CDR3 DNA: TGTGCCACCAGCAGACGGACAGGGGGCCCCAATGGCTACACCTTC; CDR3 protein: CATSRRTGGPNGYTF
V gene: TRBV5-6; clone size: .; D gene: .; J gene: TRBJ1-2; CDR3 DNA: TGTGCCAGCAATCTGGACAGTAACTATGGCTACACCTTC; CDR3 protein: CASNLDSNYGYTF
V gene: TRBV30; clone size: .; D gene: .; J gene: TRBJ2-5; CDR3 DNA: TGTGCCTGGAGTGTACTTAGCGGCCATTGGACCCAGTACTTC; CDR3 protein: CAWSVLSGHWTQYF
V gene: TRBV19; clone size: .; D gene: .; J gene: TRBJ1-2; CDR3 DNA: TGTGCCAGTAGATCCCGGGACTTAGCCTATGGCTACACCTTC; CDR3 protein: CASRSRDLAYGYTF
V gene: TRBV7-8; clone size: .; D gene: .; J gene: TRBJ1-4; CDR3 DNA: TGTGCCAGTGGGGGCGGTCCTGCAACTAATGAAAAACTGTTTTTT; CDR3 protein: CASGGGPATNEKLFF
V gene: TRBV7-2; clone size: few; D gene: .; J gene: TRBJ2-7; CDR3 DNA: TGTGCCAGCAGCTTAGCGGGGGGGGCCTCCTACGAGCAGTACTTC; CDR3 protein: CASSLAGGASYEQYF
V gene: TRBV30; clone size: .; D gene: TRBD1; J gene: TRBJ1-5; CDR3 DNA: TGTGCCTGGACCCGGGACAGGGGCGGTCAGCCCCAGCATTTT; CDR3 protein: CAWTRDRGGQPQHF
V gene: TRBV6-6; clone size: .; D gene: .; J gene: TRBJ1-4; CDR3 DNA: TGTGCCAGCAGTCCCTTGTCCCAGGGGAAACTGTTTTTT; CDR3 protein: CASSPLSQGKLFF